This is a list of T cell receptor beta chains from one sample in a study of chemoradiotherapy in HPV16-positive cancers. This table comes from immunoSEQ multiplex PCR, and its TCRdb copy is limited to in-frame clones, with some not included. Among about a thousand clones listed, 60% to 80% were seen once. The material sequenced was tumor tissue, taken from a patient who underwent chemoradiotherapy. The receptors stem from a human donor with HPV-associated anogenital cancer. Each CDR3 is given with its conserved first and last residue. D genes are given only for firm matches.

d_call v_call cdr3_aa
. TRBV14 CASSQVSEYEQYF
. TRBV5-1 CASSLALADTGELFF
TRBD2 TRBV9 CASSVQGTSGGVSTDTQYF
. TRBV7-3 CASSLGTLQFF
TRBD1 TRBV6-6 CASSDRAQGYTEAFF
TRBD1 TRBV2 CASRERGTGTEAFF
TRBD1 TRBV5-1 CASSLTGVTYEQYF
TRBD1 TRBV25-1 CASTGQGAGGYTF
. TRBV7-9 CASGTGNGNTIYF
. TRBV5-1 CASSLALRWGIRRYTEAFF
TRBD1 TRBV18 CASSPMDRVETQYF
. TRBV14 CASRPLRSMNTEAFF
TRBD1 TRBV6-5 CASSGDRATGYTF
TRBD1 TRBV19 CASSTTGTGGLGEQFF
TRBD1 TRBV10-3 CAISGQGYGYTF
. TRBV27 CASSGEMNTEAFF
. TRBV7-9 CASSTLQGTYGYTF
. TRBV7-2 CASSLGAVRGAIYEQYF
. TRBV19 CAGSGQNTEAFF
. TRBV7-9 CASSGQPNTEAFF
. TRBV5-1 CASSLVAGAYTGELFF
. TRBV2 CASSEGGLGTQYF
. TRBV5-1 CASSLVGGRGTEAFF
. TRBV6-6 CASSLAGSEAFF
. TRBV5-6 CASSLVSQGAFIYGYTF
. TRBV7-8 CASSQGNTDTQYF
. TRBV28 CASSLLGNGDSGNTIYF
. TRBV6-6 CASSTGYEQYF
. TRBV10-3 CAINVAGSSYNSPLHF
TRBD2 TRBV28 CASNPLAGVGNEQFF
. TRBV7-9 CASSLGHPVSKAGANVLTF
. TRBV15 CATSREGYSGNTIYF
. TRBV7-2 CASSVGTVEAFF
. TRBV28 CASSLFRANVWGNQPQHF
TRBD2 TRBV4-1 CASSSIGAGGPLVEQYF
. TRBV5-4 CASSLEGRFGIEQYF
. TRBV2 CASTPRLSSYEQYF